The 8 T cell receptor beta chains reported below all come from one sample, sequenced in a study of Graves' ophthalmopathy and Graves' hyperthyroidism. As the template, RNA transcripts were used to amplify TCR beta CDR3 regions. Second-round multiplex PCR followed a first-round RT-PCR using HTBI primers. TCRdb ran MiXCR on the multiplex PCR reads and lists one entry per CDR3 protein. Found here are approximately 480,000 distinct CDR3 sequences, approximately 15% of them singletons; the top ten hold roughly 10%. The specimen was blood. These receptors all stem from a woman aged 30 to 39 with Graves' ophthalmopathy.

This clonotype has a count of ten or more. J is TRBJ2-7 and V is TRBV28, with 7 bases aligning to TRBD1. V lost 5 bases to trimming and J lost 4 bases; unmatched junction nucleotides: 8. The germline V gene encodes CDR1 MDHEN and CDR2 SYDVKM. This CDR3 spans 14 amino acids. The CDR3 DNA reads TGTGCCAGCAGTCAACCCCCGACAGGGTACGAGCAGTACTTC. Residues: CASSQPPTGYEQYF.

This rearrangement joins TRBV30 to TRBJ2-5; 10 bases match TRBD2. CDR1 and CDR2 (germline): GTSNPN, SVGIG (reference sequence). With 3 bases clipped from V and 5 bases from J, the junction kept 6 bases outside the gene matches. There are 14 residues in the CDR3. DNA of the CDR3: TGTGCCTGGAGGGCTAGCGGGAGTTTGGAGACCCAGTACTTC. Protein: CAWRASGSLETQYF.

Many counts were recorded for this clonotype. The V and J genes are TRBV5-1 and TRBJ1-5; D perhaps matches TRBD1 (5 bases). CDR3 size: 15 residues. The V end lost 5 bases, the J end lost 0 bases, and 12 bases lay between the germline ends. Per the germline V gene, CDR1 is SGHRS and CDR2 is YFSETQ. CDR3 bases: TGCGCCAGCAGTAGGGGTGTGGATAGCAATCAGCCCCAGCATTTT. Protein sequence: CASSRGVDSNQPQHF.

This clonotype showed up many times. The CDR3 protein is CASSTGIEAFF. CDR3 bases: TGTGCCAGCAGCACAGGGATTGAAGCTTTCTTT. V gene TRBV7-8 combines with J gene TRBJ1-1; the D gene is possibly TRBD1 (6 bases). Germline values: CDR1 SGHVS, CDR2 FQNEAQ. With 5 bases removed from V and 7 bases from J, the gap between germline ends came to 8 bases. The CDR3 is 11 residues long.

This clonotype occurred many times. This rearrangement joins TRBV11-2 to TRBJ1-3; D not resolved. This CDR3 has 15 amino acids. CDR1 is SGHAT, CDR2 FQNNGV, per germline. Deletions cut 5 bases from V and 4 bases from J, with 15 bases between. Here the CDR3 reads CASSPNTAWGNTIYF. CDR3 bases: TGTGCCAGCAGCCCGAATACGGCGTGGGGAAACACCATATATTTT.

This clonotype was seen a few times. The junction differs from germline at one of its ends, possibly a read error. The chain uses TRBV24-1 and TRBJ2-4; D is uncertain. The CDR3 covers 12 residues. Germline CDR1 reads KGHDR; CDR2 reads SFDVKD. In nucleotides, the CDR3 is TGTGCCACCAGTGACCCCCTCAACATTAAGTACTTC. Residues: CATSDPLNIKYF.

V and J are TRBV12-3 or TRBV12-4 and TRBJ1-2, with D uncertain. Trimming cost V 3 bases and J 4 bases, with 9 bases left between them. The CDR3 consists of 13 residues. The CDR3 coding sequence is TGTGCCAGCAGTTTTCGGGCGGGCTATGGCTACACCTTC. This gives the protein CASSFRAGYGYTF.

Points on this clonotype: A single base separates this from a much larger clone, so it may be a read error. The chain has TRBV6-1 and TRBJ2-7; unclear D gene. CDR1 and CDR2 from the germline V gene are MNHNS and SASEGT. Trimming shortened V by 8 bases and J by 2 bases, and 13 bases separated the two germline ends. The CDR3 spans 13 residues. CDR3 in DNA: TGTGCCAGCGGTAAAGCCGTCACCTACGAGCAGTACGTC. This gives the protein CASGKAVTYEQYV.